This entry lists 14 T cell receptor beta chains sequenced from one sample in a study of blood T cell repertoires in COVID-19. Assay used: immunoSEQ multiplex PCR; TCRdb lists only in-frame clones, some missing. The sample consists of about 15,000 clones, 70% to 90% of them appearing once. Sequencing used peripheral blood. These receptors came from a man between 65 and 85 years old in a cohort sampled during active COVID-19.

The chain links TRBV5-4 to TRBJ2-1; TRBD2 aligns across 7 bases. The CDR3 runs to 15 residues. The J segment lost 5 bases and the V segment lost 4 bases, leaving 9 bases of the junction unmatched. Germline lookup yields CDR1 SGHNT and CDR2 YYREEE (reference sequence). The CDR3 coding sequence is TGTGCCAGCAGCCCCCAGCGGGAACTAAACAATGAGCAGTTCTTC. Translated, it gives CASSPQRELNNEQFF.

CDR3 bases: TGTGCCAGCAGTTTAGTGACGGGAATTAACAATGAGCAGTTCTTC. Translation gives CASSLVTGINNEQFF. V gene TRBV27 combines with J gene TRBJ2-1, with D maybe TRBD2 (5 bases). Germline V gene lookup returns CDR1 MNHEY and CDR2 SMNVEV (reference sequence). The CDR3 loop spans 15 amino acids. V lost 2 bases and J 5 bases, leaving 13 bases between the germline ends.

This chain links TRBV7-9 with TRBJ1-4; D is ambiguous. Trimming stripped 1 base from V and 4 bases from J, with 13 bases between. The CDR3 totals 16 residues. Per the germline V gene, CDR1 is SEHNR and CDR2 is FQNEAQ (reference sequence). CDR3 DNA: TGTGCCAGCAGCTTAGGAGGATCCAGCCATAATGAAAAACTGTTTTTT. This translates into CASSLGGSSHNEKLFF.

The J gene is TRBJ2-7, the V gene TRBV2; maybe TRBD2 (6 bases). CDR1 SNHLY and CDR2 FYNNEI come from the germline V gene. CDR3 size: 18 residues. V dropped 0 bases and J dropped 4 bases, with 22 bases sitting between them. The CDR3 nucleotides read TGTGCCAGCAGTGAAGCGCTGAGTGCACTAGCAGAAGGTTACGAGCAGTACTTC. It codes for CASSEALSALAEGYEQYF.

The V call is TRBV6-5, the J call TRBJ1-2; the match to TRBD1 covers 8 bases. The J segment lost 6 bases and the V segment lost 6 bases, leaving 6 bases of the junction unmatched. The CDR3 length is 13 residues. The germline CDR1 and CDR2 sequences are MNHEY and SVGAGI. CDR3 in DNA: TGTGCCAGCAGATCAGGGGGCTACGATGGCTACACCTTC. Encoded protein: CASRSGGYDGYTF.

The CDR3 nucleotides read TGTGCCAGCAGTTTAGAGTTCCAGCCCCAGCATTTT. Translating gives CASSLEFQPQHF. This chain links TRBV28 with TRBJ1-5; no firm D call. The germline V gene has CDR1 MDHEN and CDR2 SYDVKM. V gave up 2 bases and J gave up 7 bases, with 6 bases separating them. There are 12 residues in the CDR3. The variable domain in full, with the rest retrieved from reference TRBV28 and TRBJ1-5, is DVKVTQSSRYLVKRTGEKVFLECVQDMDHENMFWYRQDPGLGLRLIYFSYDVKMKEKGDIPEGYSVSREKKERFSLILESASTNQTSMYLCASSLEFQPQHFGDGTRLSIL.

About this clone itself: A junction end diverges from the germline sequence, so it may reflect a read error. The genes are TRBV10-3 and TRBJ1-4; 7 nucleotides line up with TRBD1. CDR3 length: 12 amino acids. Germline CDR1 ENHRY, CDR2 SYGVKD. CDR3 nucleotides: TGTGCCGTCAGGGACAGTAATGAAAAACTGTTTTTT. This gives the protein CAVRDSNEKLFF.

The CDR3 nucleotides are TGTGCCAGCCGGATAACAGGGGAGTACGAGCAGTACTTC. Translating gives CASRITGEYEQYF. This sequence joins TRBV12-3 or TRBV12-4 and TRBJ2-7; 7 bases fit TRBD1. The CDR3 extends over 13 amino acids. V dropped 8 bases and J dropped 4; count of bases not matched to a gene: 8.

The chain uses TRBV13 and TRBJ2-7; D may be TRBD2 (6 bases). This CDR3 spans 14 amino acids. V lost 5 bases, J lost 2 bases, and 13 bases lay in between. Germline V gene data show CDR1 as PRHDT and CDR2 as FYEKMQ (reference sequence). The CDR3 DNA reads as TGTGCCAGCAGCACTAGTCGGGGGACCTACGAGCAGTACTTC. It yields the protein CASSTSRGTYEQYF.

V usage is TRBV6-2 or TRBV6-3 and J usage is TRBJ2-7; TRBD2 agrees at 9 bases. V lost 0 bases, J lost 2 bases, and 5 bases stayed unmatched. CDR1 and CDR2 (germline): MNHEY, SVGEGT. CDR3 length: 16 residues. CDR3 protein: CASSYSTAGGPYEQYF. The CDR3 bases are TGTGCCAGCAGTTACTCGACAGCGGGAGGTCCCTACGAGCAGTACTTC.

The rearrangement uses TRBV11-2 and TRBJ2-7; 7 nucleotides line up with TRBD1. This CDR3 is 14 amino acids long. Losses at the gene ends were 5 bases for V and 6 bases for J; bases not matched to a gene: 10. Looked up from germline, CDR1 is SGHAT and CDR2 is FQNNGV. As DNA, the CDR3 is TGTGCCAGCAGCCCACCGACAGGGCTATTCGAGCAGTACTTC. As protein: CASSPPTGLFEQYF.

The V gene is TRBV18, the J gene TRBJ1-3; D remains ambiguous. Germline V lookup: CDR1 KGHSH, CDR2 LQKENI. This CDR3 has 15 amino acids. With 3 bases removed from V and 1 base from J, the gap between germline ends came to 10 bases. The CDR3 DNA reads TGTGCCAGCTCACCGGGAGGGCAATCTGGAAACACCATATATTTT. It is translated as CASSPGGQSGNTIYF.

V usage is TRBV27 and J usage is TRBJ1-2; D unresolved. The CDR3 runs to 14 residues. Trimming removed 6 bases from V and 2 bases from J, with 13 bases in between. Germline V gene sequence: CDR1 MNHEY, CDR2 SMNVEV (reference sequence). Written as DNA, the CDR3 is TGTGCCAGCAGGCCTGATATGGGCAACTATGGCTACACCTTC. The encoded protein is CASRPDMGNYGYTF.

The V call is TRBV18, the J call TRBJ1-2; 9 nucleotides line up with TRBD1. Trimming removed 3 bases from V and 3 bases from J; junction bases left unmatched: 8. Per the germline V gene, CDR1 is KGHSH and CDR2 is LQKENI. The CDR3 covers 16 residues. The CDR3 DNA reads TGTGCCAGCTCACCGATACAGGGGGCGAGCGACTATGGCTACACCTTC. Translated: CASSPIQGASDYGYTF. The full variable domain, rest sourced from reference TRBV18 and TRBJ1-2, is NAGVMQNPRHLVRRRGQEARLRCSPMKGHSHVYWYRQLPEEGLKFMVYLQKENIIDESGMPKERFSAEFPKEGPSILRIQQVVRGDSAAYFCASSPIQGASDYGYTFGSGTRLTVV.